One and the same sample provided the 22 T cell receptor beta chains below, sequenced in a study of T cells in Graves' hyperthyroidism and ophthalmopathy. Amplification of TCR beta CDR3 regions used RNA as the template. An initial round of RT-PCR targeting the TCR CDR3 relied on the HTBI primer set. MiXCR, applied by TCRdb to the multiplex PCR reads, yields one record per CDR3 protein. The table shows a few hundred thousand distinct CDR3 sequences, with about 22% occurring only once. The specimen was blood. The receptors were gathered from a woman aged 70-85 years with Graves' ophthalmopathy.

The rearrangement links TRBV5-1 to TRBJ1-4; weak D call: TRBD1 (6 bases). Trimming removed 4 bases from V and 8 bases from J, with 12 bases in between. This CDR3 contains 13 residues. CDR1 and CDR2 from the germline V gene are SGHRS and YFSETQ. The DNA for the CDR3 is TGCGCCAGCAGCCAACAGGGCCGCGAAAAACTGTTTTTT. Translating gives CASSQQGREKLFF.

This clonotype was detected a few times. The chain carries TRBV9 and TRBJ1-4; no clear D gene. The germline V gene has CDR1 SGDLS and CDR2 YYNGEE. The CDR3 length is 16 residues. Deletions cut 0 bases from V and 0 bases from J, with 9 bases between. CDR3 coding DNA: TGTGCCAGCAGCGTAGGAACAATGCCAACTAATGAAAAACTGTTTTTT. Its translation: CASSVGTMPTNEKLFF.

As for this clonotype: A much larger clonotype is one base distant, so this may be a read error. The chain combines TRBV4-2 with TRBJ2-7; TRBD1 might be the D (6 bases). The germline V gene has CDR1 LGHNA and CDR2 YNFKEQ. The CDR3 extends over 15 amino acids. CDR3: CTSSQGGSGSYEQYF. The CDR3 nucleotides read TGTACCAGCAGCCAAGGGGGTAGTGGTTCCTACGAGCAGTACTTC.

This clonotype was recorded many times. The genes are TRBV20-1 and TRBJ1-2; 7 bases are shared with TRBD1. The V gene's germline CDR1 is DFQATT and CDR2 SNEGSKA (reference sequence). This CDR3 is 13 amino acids long. V lost 7 bases and J lost 7; bases outside the gene matches: 12. CDR3 nucleotides: TGCAGTGGATACACAGGGGTACCGGGTGGCTACACCTTC. Translation: CSGYTGVPGGYTF.

This clonotype was counted at least ten times. The chain combines TRBV12-3 or TRBV12-4 with TRBJ1-2, with a tentative D call TRBD1 (5 bases). V lost 2 bases and J 8 bases, leaving 12 bases between the germline ends. The CDR3 totals 13 residues. CDR3 protein: CASSLWGRKGYTF. The CDR3 coding sequence is TGTGCCAGCAGTTTATGGGGGAGAAAGGGCTACACCTTC.

The CDR3 DNA sequence: TGCGCCAGCAGCAACCCACTTGCGTCGGATGAGCAGTTCTTC. This gives the protein CASSNPLASDEQFF. V gene TRBV5-1 combines with J gene TRBJ2-1; D gene ambiguous. V lost 4 bases to trimming and J lost 8 bases, with 16 bases between them. The germline V gene has CDR1 SGHRS and CDR2 YFSETQ. The CDR3 runs 14 residues.

As for this clonotype: This may stem from a read error, because a much larger clone lies one nucleotide away. V is TRBV2 and J is TRBJ2-1; D is possibly TRBD1 (5 bases). The V gene's germline CDR1 is SNHLY and CDR2 FYNNEI. The length of the CDR3 is 13 residues. CDR3 nucleotide sequence: TGTGCCATCAGTCCTAGACAGTACAATGAGCAGTTCTTC. It codes for CAISPRQYNEQFF.

This clonotype has ten or more counts. V is TRBV11-2 and J is TRBJ2-1, with TRBD2 as a possible D gene (6 bases). Germline-derived CDR1 and CDR2 are SGHAT and FQNNGV. The CDR3 is 17 amino acids. V gave up 4 bases and J gave up 0 bases, with 16 bases separating them. Here the CDR3 DNA reads TGTGCCAGCAGCTCTCCGGGACTCCAAAGCTCCTACAATGAGCAGTTCTTC. Its protein product is CASSSPGLQSSYNEQFF.

In its sample, this clonotype was seen a few times. The CDR3 sequence is CASGAGLKNIQYF. DNA of the CDR3: TGTGCTAGTGGAGCCGGCCTCAAAAACATTCAGTACTTC. This rearrangement joins TRBV12-5 to TRBJ2-4; D gene ambiguous. CDR1 is LGHNT, CDR2 FRNRAP, per germline. Trimming took 6 bases from V and 3 from J, leaving 9 bases between them. This CDR3 is 13 amino acids long.

This clonotype was seen only a few times. This sequence joins TRBV7-6 and TRBJ2-7, with D possibly TRBD1 on 6 matching bases. Deletions cut 1 base from V and 6 bases from J, with 16 bases between. Germline V lookup: CDR1 SGHVS, CDR2 FNYEAQ. There are 15 residues in the CDR3. The CDR3 DNA sequence: TGTGCCAGCAGCTTAGTTGGGGGCAGGGAGAGCGAGCAGTACTTC. Protein sequence: CASSLVGGRESEQYF.

The chain combines TRBV9 with TRBJ2-1, with D hard to call. With 0 bases removed from V and 9 bases from J, the gap between germline ends came to 10 bases. The CDR3 extends over 13 amino acids. CDR1 SGDLS and CDR2 YYNGEE come from the germline V gene. CDR3 protein: CASSVGAPGEQFF. The CDR3 nucleotides read TGTGCCAGCAGCGTAGGAGCGCCCGGTGAGCAGTTCTTC. Full variable domain (outside the CDR3, taken from reference TRBV9 and TRBJ2-1): DSGVTQTPKHLITATGQRVTLRCSPRSGDLSVYWYQQSLDQGLQFLIQYYNGEERAKGNILERFSAQQFPDLHSELNLSSLELGDSALYFCASSVGAPGEQFFGPGTRLTVL.

This clonotype turned up a few times. This rearrangement joins TRBV11-2 to TRBJ1-3; no definite D call. Germline V CDR1 and CDR2: SGHAT, FQNNGV. Between the trimmed V and J ends, which lost 8 bases and 0 bases, there was a span of 14 bases. The CDR3 has 15 amino acids. CDR3 loop: CASRMKTVSGNTIYF. The CDR3 region has the DNA TGTGCCAGCCGTATGAAGACGGTCTCTGGAAACACCATATATTTT. Using reference TRBV11-2 and TRBJ1-3 for the parts outside the CDR3, the full variable domain is EAGVAQSPRYKIIEKRQSVAFWCNPISGHATLYWYQQILGQGPKLLIQFQNNGVVDDSQLPKDRFSAERLKGVDSTLKIQPAKLEDSAVYLCASRMKTVSGNTIYFGEGSWLTVV.

The rearrangement uses TRBV6-1 and TRBJ1-4, with D maybe TRBD1 (5 bases). V lost 6 bases to trimming and J lost 7 bases, with 24 bases between them. The length of the CDR3 is 17 residues. Germline V CDR1 and CDR2: MNHNS, SASEGT. CDR3 coding DNA: TGTGCCAGCAGACTAGCAGGGATAGCTGCAAAAGGTGAAAAACTGTTTTTT. It codes for CASRLAGIAAKGEKLFF.

In its sample, this clonotype was seen a few times. The chain is built from TRBV7-2 and TRBJ2-7; TRBD2 agrees at 9 bases. Germline V gives CDR1 SGHTA, CDR2 FQGNSA. The CDR3 is 15 residues long. V lost 5 bases to trimming and J lost 2 bases; unmatched junction nucleotides: 7. The DNA of the CDR3 is TGTGCCAGCAGCCGGCTAGCGGGAACTCCCTACGAGCAGTACTTC. Translated: CASSRLAGTPYEQYF.

This clonotype was detected a few times. The rearrangement links TRBV4-1 to TRBJ2-1; tentatively, D is TRBD1 (5 bases). The length of the CDR3 is 15 residues. V was pared by 0 bases and J by 7 bases, with 13 bases between. Germline CDR1 reads MGHRA; CDR2 reads YSYEKL. This CDR3 is CASSQDGARANEQFF. Here the CDR3 DNA reads TGCGCCAGCAGCCAAGATGGGGCCAGGGCTAATGAGCAGTTCTTC.

The V call is TRBV5-5, the J call TRBJ2-7; TRBD1 matches 8 bases. This CDR3 contains 14 residues. Losses at the gene ends were 5 bases for V and 2 bases for J; bases not matched to a gene: 6. Germline V CDR1 and CDR2: SGHKS, YYEKEE (reference sequence). The DNA for the CDR3 is TGTGCCAGCAGTAAGGACAGGGTGGCCTACGAGCAGTACTTC. This encodes CASSKDRVAYEQYF.

This clonotype was observed a few times. The chain joins TRBV11-2 to TRBJ1-1; D uncertain. CDR1 and CDR2 from the germline V gene are SGHAT and FQNNGV. This CDR3 is built from 13 residues. V was trimmed by 5 bases and J by 4 bases, leaving 11 bases between them. The DNA for the CDR3 is TGTGCCAGCAGCCCCGGGAGGGCCACTGAAGCTTTCTTT. Encoded protein: CASSPGRATEAFF. Supplemented by reference TRBV11-2 and TRBJ1-1, the full variable domain reads EAGVAQSPRYKIIEKRQSVAFWCNPISGHATLYWYQQILGQGPKLLIQFQNNGVVDDSQLPKDRFSAERLKGVDSTLKIQPAKLEDSAVYLCASSPGRATEAFFGQGTRLTVV.

The V gene is TRBV19, the J gene TRBJ1-2; D uncertain. The CDR3 runs 10 residues. The germline V gene encodes CDR1 LNHDA and CDR2 SQIVND (reference sequence). V was trimmed by 10 bases and J by 1 base, leaving 4 bases between them. The CDR3 sequence is CATRNYGYTF. The CDR3 coding sequence is TGTGCCACCCGTAACTATGGCTACACCTTC. The variable domain in full, completed from reference TRBV19 and TRBJ1-2, reads DGGITQSPKYLFRKEGQNVTLSCEQNLNHDAMYWYRQDPGQGLRLIYYSQIVNDFQKGDIAEGYSVSREKKESFPLTVTSAQKNPTAFYLCATRNYGYTFGSGTRLTVV.

The CDR3 DNA is TGTGCCAGTAGCCGGGGGGGGGCGGGAAGCTACGAGCAGTACTTC. Encoded protein: CASSRGGAGSYEQYF. The V call is TRBV19, the J call TRBJ2-7; 8 nucleotides line up with TRBD2. Germline V gene sequence: CDR1 LNHDA, CDR2 SQIVND (reference sequence). The CDR3 length is 15 residues. J was trimmed by 3 bases and V by 6 bases; bases with no gene match: 10.

The table lists this clonotype with a few counts. The chain carries TRBV28 and TRBJ2-7; 8 nucleotides line up with TRBD2. V lost 5 bases and J lost 3; bases outside the gene matches: 3. Germline-derived CDR1 and CDR2 are MDHEN and SYDVKM. The CDR3 runs to 13 residues. CDR3 nucleotides: TGTGCCAGCAGTGAAGGGACTAGCTACGAGCAGTACTTC. Protein product: CASSEGTSYEQYF.

This sequence joins TRBV20-1 and TRBJ2-1; TRBD2 agrees at 9 bases. V lost 6 bases and J lost 3; bases outside the gene matches: 3. This CDR3 has 13 residues. The germline V gene encodes CDR1 DFQATT and CDR2 SNEGSKA (reference sequence). The CDR3, as DNA: TGCAGTGCCCAGCGGGAGGTCTACAATGAGCAGTTCTTC. Its protein product is CSAQREVYNEQFF.

The genes are TRBV7-9 and TRBJ1-1; no clear D gene. V shed 5 bases and J shed 1 base, with 14 bases lying between them. Germline lookup yields CDR1 SEHNR and CDR2 FQNEAQ (reference sequence). CDR3 length: 15 residues. The CDR3: CASSLERRGNTEAFF. In DNA, the CDR3 is TGTGCCAGCAGCCTAGAGAGGCGAGGGAACACTGAAGCTTTCTTT.